These 12 T cell receptor beta chains originate from one sample sequenced in a study of T cells in Graves' hyperthyroidism and ophthalmopathy. The CDR3 regions of TCR beta were amplified from RNA transcripts. HTBI primers were the set used in a first-round RT-PCR of the TCR CDR3. TCRdb used MiXCR to reprocess the multiplex PCR reads, holding one entry per CDR3 protein. The table has roughly 380,000 distinct CDR3 sequences, approximately 14% seen once. Sequences were obtained from blood. The receptors shown here come from a woman aged 55 to 70 with Graves' hyperthyroidism.

This clonotype was recorded a few times. The V call is TRBV11-2, the J call TRBJ2-1; D possibly corresponds to TRBD1 (6 bases). The CDR3 is 16 residues long. Germline-derived CDR1 and CDR2 are SGHAT and FQNNGV. V was shortened by 6 bases and J by 2 bases, with 17 bases between the two germline ends. The CDR3 nucleotides are TGTGCCAGCAGACATTACCAGGGGAAAACCTACAATGAGCAGTTCTTC. Its translation is CASRHYQGKTYNEQFF.

This clonotype was counted many times. This chain uses TRBV28 with TRBJ1-4; TRBD1 matches 11 bases. Losses at the gene ends were 11 bases for V and 7 bases for J; bases not matched to a gene: 21. The germline CDR1 and CDR2 sequences are MDHEN and SYDVKM. The length of the CDR3 is 18 residues. CDR3 sequence: CASSWTGGGTGSAEKLFF. In DNA, the CDR3 is TGTGCCTCCTCCTGGACAGGGGGCGGGACAGGCTCTGCTGAAAAACTGTTTTTT.

This clonotype showed up many times. The chain employs TRBV5-6 and TRBJ1-4; no reliable D call. Looked up from germline, CDR1 is SGHDT and CDR2 is YYEEEE. The CDR3 totals 14 residues. Trimming stripped 0 bases from V and 8 bases from J, with 11 bases between. For the CDR3, the DNA is TGTGCCAGCAGCTTGGGCCATTCTGAGGAAAAACTGTTTTTT. Encoded protein: CASSLGHSEEKLFF.

This clonotype was detected a few times. The V call is TRBV6-1, the J call TRBJ1-1; D gene ambiguous. There are 13 residues in the CDR3. V gave up 1 base and J gave up 8 bases, with 11 bases separating them. Germline values: CDR1 MNHNS, CDR2 SASEGT. The CDR3 sequence is CASSEVERREAFF. The CDR3 DNA is TGTGCCAGCAGTGAAGTTGAGAGAAGAGAAGCTTTCTTT.

The V call is TRBV6-1, the J call TRBJ1-2; D is uncertain. Trimming cost V 3 bases and J 6 bases, with 14 bases left between them. The V gene's germline CDR1 is MNHNS and CDR2 SASEGT. This CDR3 spans 14 amino acids. This CDR3 reads CASSERRESHGYTF. The DNA of the CDR3 is TGTGCCAGCAGTGAGAGAAGGGAGTCCCATGGCTACACCTTC.

The chain combines TRBV19 with TRBJ2-1; TRBD1 might be the D (5 bases). Trimming shortened V by 5 bases and J by 5 bases, and 16 bases separated the two germline ends. Per the germline V gene, CDR1 is LNHDA and CDR2 is SQIVND (reference sequence). There are 15 residues in the CDR3. CDR3 loop: CASSPWGNSDNEQFF. The CDR3 nucleotides are TGTGCCAGTAGTCCTTGGGGCAATTCCGACAATGAGCAGTTCTTC.

Ten or more counts support this clonotype. This chain uses TRBV7-3 with TRBJ2-2; possibly TRBD2 for D (5 bases). Germline V gene sequence: CDR1 SGHTA, CDR2 FQGTGA. The CDR3 extends over 13 amino acids. V dropped 5 bases and J dropped 7 bases, with 11 bases sitting between them. The CDR3 DNA sequence: TGTGCCAGCAGCACCCGAGCGGACGGGGAGCTGTTTTTT. It encodes CASSTRADGELFF.

This clonotype was found many times. The CDR3 DNA reads TGTGCCAGCAGCCGGGCCCACGCCAGGGGGAATGAGCAGTTCTTC. Its translation is CASSRAHARGNEQFF. This chain joins TRBV7-2 and TRBJ2-1; TRBD1 matches 7 bases. This CDR3 is built from 15 residues. J was trimmed by 7 bases and V by 5 bases; bases with no gene match: 11. The germline V gene encodes CDR1 SGHTA and CDR2 FQGNSA. The whole variable domain, remainder taken from reference TRBV7-2 and TRBJ2-1, is GAGVSQSPSNKVTEKGKDVELRCDPISGHTALYWYRQSLGQGLEFLIYFQGNSAPDKSGLPSDRFSAERTGGSVSTLTIQRTQQEDSAVYLCASSRAHARGNEQFFGPGTRLTVL.

Turning to this clonotype: This may arise from a read error, as a much more abundant clone is one base away. Likely a read error: the CDR3 ends without its conserved phenylalanine or tryptophan. This chain uses TRBV6-2 or TRBV6-3 with TRBJ2-7; D is undetermined. The V end lost 0 bases, the J end lost 4 bases, and 7 bases lay between the germline ends. The CDR3 consists of 13 residues. CDR1 is MNHEY and CDR2 is SVGEGT in the germline V gene. In DNA form, the CDR3 reads TGTGCCAGCAGTTACTCCATGAATTACGAGCAGTACCTC. Translation gives CASSYSMNYEQYL.

This clonotype was observed at least ten times. The chain combines TRBV24-1 with TRBJ1-1, with 9 bases matching TRBD1. V lost 6 bases to trimming and J lost 11 bases; unmatched junction nucleotides: 9. There are 13 residues in the CDR3. Germline V gene lookup returns CDR1 KGHDR and CDR2 SFDVKD. Here the CDR3 DNA reads TGTGCCACCAGTCTAACAGGGGGCGCAAAGGCTTTCTTT. Amino acids: CATSLTGGAKAFF.

This clonotype has ten or more counts. CDR3 sequence reads: CASSPGMRTHEQFF. DNA of the CDR3: TGTGCCAGCAGTCCCGGTATGAGGACCCATGAGCAGTTCTTC. This chain uses TRBV6-2 or TRBV6-3 with TRBJ2-1; D is unclear. The V gene lost 5 bases and the J gene lost 8 bases, with 16 bases spanning the gap. This CDR3 contains 14 residues. Per germline, CDR1 MNHEY and CDR2 SVGEGT.

This clonotype was picked up many times. V gene TRBV27 combines with J gene TRBJ2-1; TRBD2 is a possible D gene (5 bases). The ends were cut back, 3 bases at V and 9 bases at J, with 21 bases in the middle. CDR3 length: 16 residues. Germline-derived CDR1 and CDR2 are MNHEY and SMNVEV (reference sequence). DNA for the CDR3: TGTGCCAGCAGTTTGGTTGCGGGCCCCAAAGGCGGTGAGCAGTTCTTC. Translating gives CASSLVAGPKGGEQFF.